One and the same sample provided the 11 T cell receptor beta chains below, sequenced in a study of vaccination effects on CD4 cells after COVID-19. These receptors' targets are unknown. Ahead of sequencing, the ViraFEST assay grew antigen-specific CD4+ T cells using viral peptide pools. Subsequent to about 10 days of culture, CD4+ T cells were isolated. Neither prior SARS-CoV-2 infection nor positive nucleocapsid antibodies were present in the vaccine recipients. Generated by immunoSEQ multiplex PCR, the TCRdb table keeps only in-frame clones and is missing some. This sample yields some 60,000 clones, of which about 72% are seen a single time; around 3% belongs to the top ten. Sequenced material: CD4+ T cells from PBMCs cultured with HCoV-NL63 spike peptides, taken before COVID-19 vaccination. The receptors were sampled from a human donor who received a COVID-19 vaccine.

The chain combines TRBV3-1 (or the pseudogene TRBV3-2) with TRBJ1-2; D unresolved. Germline values: CDR1 LGHDT, CDR2 YNNKEL (reference sequence). V dropped 0 bases and J dropped 8 bases, with 10 bases sitting between them. The CDR3 totals 13 residues. The DNA of the CDR3 is TGTGCCAGCAGCCAAGATACTAAGGGAGGCTACACCTTC. Amino acids: CASSQDTKGGYTF.

This clone was recorded many times. V usage is TRBV29-1 and J usage is TRBJ2-1, with 8 bases fitting TRBD2. The J segment lost 5 bases and the V segment lost 7 bases, leaving 10 bases of the junction unmatched. CDR3 length: 14 amino acids. Germline V CDR1 and CDR2: SQVTM, ANQGSEA. The CDR3 protein is CSATTLAADNEQFF. CDR3 nucleotide sequence: TGCAGCGCTACTACACTAGCGGCGGACAATGAGCAGTTCTTC.

The rearrangement joins TRBV5-6 to TRBJ1-2, with D perhaps TRBD1 (6 bases). This CDR3 is built from 15 residues. Trimming took 4 bases from V and 4 from J, leaving 17 bases between them. Germline V gene sequence: CDR1 SGHDT, CDR2 YYEEEE. In DNA form, the CDR3 reads TGTGCCAGCAGCCAGCGGGACAACCTTTTCTATGGCTACACCTTC. Translating gives CASSQRDNLFYGYTF. Supplemented by reference TRBV5-6 and TRBJ1-2, the full variable domain reads DAGVTQSPTHLIKTRGQQVTLRCSPKSGHDTVSWYQQALGQGPQFIFQYYEEEERQRGNFPDRFSGHQFPNYSSELNVNALLLGDSALYLCASSQRDNLFYGYTFGSGTRLTVV.

The gene calls are TRBV24-1 and TRBJ2-2; 8 bases align to TRBD1. The J segment lost 4 bases and the V segment lost 3 bases, leaving 6 bases of the junction unmatched. This CDR3 has 16 amino acids. Germline CDR1 KGHDR, CDR2 SFDVKD. The CDR3 sequence: CATSDTRGPVTGELFF. DNA for the CDR3: TGTGCCACCAGTGATACCAGGGGGCCGGTCACCGGGGAGCTGTTTTTT.

This clone appeared a few times. J is TRBJ1-2 and V is TRBV2; D may be TRBD1 (5 bases). Trimming removed 6 bases at V and 0 bases at J, with 11 bases between. Germline values: CDR1 SNHLY, CDR2 FYNNEI. The CDR3 contains 14 residues. The CDR3: CASRGHQANYGYTF. CDR3 coding DNA: TGTGCCAGCAGAGGACACCAGGCTAACTATGGCTACACCTTC.

The J gene is TRBJ1-3, the V gene TRBV30, with D possibly TRBD1 on 6 matching bases. CDR1 and CDR2 from the germline V gene are GTSNPN and SVGIG (reference sequence). The length of the CDR3 is 16 residues. V gave up 3 bases and J gave up 3 bases, with 18 bases separating them. The chain's CDR3 is CAWSPAQTGFGNTIYF. Written as DNA, the CDR3 is TGTGCCTGGAGCCCAGCCCAGACAGGTTTTGGAAACACCATATATTTT.

This chain links TRBV5-1 with TRBJ2-2, with 12 bases aligning to TRBD2. Trimming cost V 5 bases and J 4 bases; bases outside gene matches: 6. This CDR3 has 16 amino acids. CDR1 and CDR2 from the germline V gene are SGHRS and YFSETQ. The CDR3 spells CASRHGLAGSTGELFF. CDR3 nucleotide sequence: TGCGCCAGCAGGCATGGACTAGCGGGGAGCACCGGGGAGCTGTTTTTT.

The chain uses TRBV7-3 and TRBJ2-1, with 7 bases fitting TRBD1. The junction had 7 bases not matched to a gene; V was cut back by 5 bases and J by 0 bases. This CDR3 is 16 amino acids long. Germline V lookup: CDR1 SGHTA, CDR2 FQGTGA. The CDR3 nucleotides read TGTGCCAGCAGCCAAACAGGGGCCTTCTCCTACAATGAGCAGTTCTTC. Translated: CASSQTGAFSYNEQFF. Full variable domain (missing parts from reference TRBV7-3 and TRBJ2-1): GAGVSQTPSNKVTEKGKYVELRCDPISGHTALYWYRQSLGQGPEFLIYFQGTGAADDSGLPNDRFFAVRPEGSVSTLKIQRTERGDSAVYLCASSQTGAFSYNEQFFGPGTRLTVL.

This chain connects TRBV7-2 to TRBJ1-5, with unresolved D. The CDR3 length is 13 residues. Germline assignment: CDR1 SGHTA and CDR2 FQGNSA. V dropped 0 bases and J dropped 6 bases, with 6 bases sitting between them. CDR3 DNA sequence: TGTGCCAGCAGCTTAGCGTACACTCAGCCCCAGCATTTT. Amino acids: CASSLAYTQPQHF. The full variable domain, rest sourced from reference TRBV7-2 and TRBJ1-5, is GAGVSQSPSNKVTEKGKDVELRCDPISGHTALYWYRQSLGQGLEFLIYFQGNSAPDKSGLPSDRFSAERTGGSVSTLTIQRTQQEDSAVYLCASSLAYTQPQHFGDGTRLSIL.

The V call is TRBV30, the J call TRBJ1-4; possible D gene TRBD1, 6 bases. This CDR3 has 18 amino acids. Trimming removed 3 bases from V and 1 base from J, with 21 bases in between. Germline V gene lookup returns CDR1 GTSNPN and CDR2 SVGIG (reference sequence). The CDR3 sequence is CAWSPGRGPRKTNEKLFF. The CDR3 nucleotides are TGTGCCTGGAGCCCGGGGCGGGGGCCAAGAAAAACTAATGAAAAACTGTTTTTT.

V usage is TRBV12-5 and J usage is TRBJ2-2, with TRBD1 matching 8 bases. The CDR3 extends over 15 amino acids. CDR1 is LGHNT, CDR2 FRNRAP, per germline. The junction had 1 base not matched to a gene; V was cut back by 3 bases and J by 1 base. The CDR3 nucleotides read TGTGCTAGTGGTTTCGGGACAGGGAACACCGGGGAGCTGTTTTTT. Its translation is CASGFGTGNTGELFF.